The sequence of this T cell receptor beta chain was determined in a study of CD8 T cells in ankylosing spondylitis. Via MiXCR, TCRdb re-called the 5' RACE reads, giving one row per CDR3 protein. The sample shows 250,000 to 300,000 distinct CDR3 sequences, 20% of them seen only once. This CDR3 has 15 amino acids. V lost 2 bases, J lost 3 bases, and 2 bases stayed unmatched. The V gene's germline CDR1 is KGHSH and CDR2 LQKENI. This chain connects TRBV18 to TRBJ2-1; 9 positions agree with TRBD1. The clonotype was recovered from a male donor with ankylosing spondylitis or in good health (not recorded which). The material sequenced was blood, either unsorted or a sorted T cell fraction (not recorded which). CDR3 DNA sequence: TGTGCCAGCTCACCAGGACAGGGGATCTACAATGAGCAGTTCTTC. Translation: CASSPGQGIYNEQFF.